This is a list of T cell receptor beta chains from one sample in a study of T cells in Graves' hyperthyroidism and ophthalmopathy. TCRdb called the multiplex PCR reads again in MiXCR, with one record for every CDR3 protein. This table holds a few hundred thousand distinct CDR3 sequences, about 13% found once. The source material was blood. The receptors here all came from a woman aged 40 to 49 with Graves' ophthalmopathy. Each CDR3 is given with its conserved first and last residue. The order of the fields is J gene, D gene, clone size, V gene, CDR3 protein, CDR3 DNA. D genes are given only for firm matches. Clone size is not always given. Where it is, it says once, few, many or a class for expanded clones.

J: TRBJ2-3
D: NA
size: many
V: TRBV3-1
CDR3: CASSQETDTQYF
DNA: TGTGCCAGCAGCCAAGAAACAGATACGCAGTATTTT

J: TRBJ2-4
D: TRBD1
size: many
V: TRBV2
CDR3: CASRATGGKNIQYF
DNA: TGTGCCAGCAGAGCCACAGGGGGGAAGAACATTCAGTACTTC

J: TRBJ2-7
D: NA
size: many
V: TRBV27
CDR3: CASSLSVGPLTYEQYF
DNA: TGTGCCAGCAGTTTATCGGTCGGGCCCCTCACCTACGAGCAGTACTTC

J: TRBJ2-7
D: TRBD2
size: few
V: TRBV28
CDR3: CASSQTSGRDEQYF
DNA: TGTGCCAGCAGTCAGACTAGCGGGAGAGACGAGCAGTACTTC

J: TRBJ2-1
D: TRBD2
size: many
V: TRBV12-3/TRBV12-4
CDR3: CASSFGGSVYNEQFF
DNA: TGTGCCAGCAGTTTCGGCGGGAGTGTCTACAATGAGCAGTTCTTC

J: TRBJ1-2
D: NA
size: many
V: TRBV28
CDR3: CASSFAVGYTF
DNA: TGTGCCAGCAGTTTCGCGGTTGGCTACACCTTC

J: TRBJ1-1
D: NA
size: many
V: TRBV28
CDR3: CASSLEGWNTEAFF
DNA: TGTGCCAGCAGTTTGGAGGGCTGGAACACTGAAGCTTTCTTT

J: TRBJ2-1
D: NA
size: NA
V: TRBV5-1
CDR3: CASSFEDGAYNEQFF
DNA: TGCGCCAGCAGCTTTGAGGACGGAGCCTACAATGAGCAGTTCTTC

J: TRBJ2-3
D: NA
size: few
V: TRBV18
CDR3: CASSPETSFTDTQYF
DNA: TGTGCCAGCTCACCAGAGACTAGTTTCACAGATACGCAGTATTTT

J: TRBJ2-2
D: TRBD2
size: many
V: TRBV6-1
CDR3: CASTLSGAVGELFF
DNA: TGTGCCAGCACCCTGAGCGGGGCGGTCGGGGAGCTGTTTTTT

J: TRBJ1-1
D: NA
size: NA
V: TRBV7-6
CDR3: CASSQEPGTALVF
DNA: TGTGCCAGCAGCCAGGAACCCGGGACGGCCCTAGTCTTT

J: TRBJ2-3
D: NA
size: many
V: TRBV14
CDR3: CASNSQTSTDTQYF
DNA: TGTGCCAGCAACAGTCAAACTAGCACAGATACGCAGTATTTT

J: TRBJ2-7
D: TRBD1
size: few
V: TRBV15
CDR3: CATSVSRGLSYEQYF
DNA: TGTGCCACCAGCGTGAGTAGGGGGCTCTCCTACGAGCAGTACTTC

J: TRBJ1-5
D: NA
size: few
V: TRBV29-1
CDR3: CSVGLASNQPQHF
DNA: TGCAGCGTGGGACTGGCTAGCAATCAGCCCCAGCATTTT

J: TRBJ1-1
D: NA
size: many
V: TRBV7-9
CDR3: CASSPPGGGTEAFF
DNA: TGTGCCAGCAGCCCACCCGGCGGGGGCACTGAAGCTTTCTTT

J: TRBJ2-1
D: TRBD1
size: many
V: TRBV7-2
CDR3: CASSPKWTGGGEQFF
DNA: TGTGCCAGCAGCCCCAAGTGGACAGGGGGCGGTGAGCAGTTCTTC

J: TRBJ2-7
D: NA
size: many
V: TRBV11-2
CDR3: CASSLPDLVGQYF
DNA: TGTGCCAGCAGCTTACCGGACCTGGTGGGGCAGTACTTC

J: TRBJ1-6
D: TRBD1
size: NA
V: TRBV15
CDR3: CATTPGGHQGSPLHF
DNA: TGTGCCACCACCCCAGGGGGACATCAGGGTTCACCCCTCCACTTT

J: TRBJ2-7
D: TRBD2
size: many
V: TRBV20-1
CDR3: CSAGGRGGINEQYF
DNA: TGCAGTGCTGGGGGGCGGGGGGGCATAAACGAGCAGTACTTC

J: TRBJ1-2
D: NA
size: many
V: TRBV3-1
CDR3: CASSQDNYGYTF
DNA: TGTGCCAGCAGCCAAGATAACTATGGCTACACCTTC

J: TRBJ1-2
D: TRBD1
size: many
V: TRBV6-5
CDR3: CASSPIKGAAYGYTF
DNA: TGTGCCAGCAGCCCTATAAAGGGGGCCGCCTATGGCTACACCTTC

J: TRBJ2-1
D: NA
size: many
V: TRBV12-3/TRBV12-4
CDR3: CASSLLGAGRDNEQFF
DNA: TGTGCCAGCAGTTTATTGGGCGCCGGAAGGGACAATGAGCAGTTCTTC

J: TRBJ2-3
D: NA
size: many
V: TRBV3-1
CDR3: CASSQGIVSDTQYF
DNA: TGTGCCAGCAGCCAAGGCATAGTGTCAGATACGCAGTATTTT

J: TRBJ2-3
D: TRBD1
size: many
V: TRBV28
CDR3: CASSLRTGFADTQYF
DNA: TGTGCCAGCAGTCTAAGGACAGGGTTCGCAGATACGCAGTATTTT